This T cell receptor beta chain was sequenced for a study of blood T cells in healthy people across ages. Alongside a J-beta primer mix, a sample-barcoded 5' primer served in a second PCR lasting roughly 6 to 11 cycles. Via MiXCR, TCRdb re-called the 5' RACE reads, giving one row per CDR3 protein. The sample shows about 640,000 distinct CDR3 sequences, 58% of them seen only once. The sample holds one count of this clonotype. The antigen is not known. The V gene's germline CDR1 is SGHRS and CDR2 YFSETQ. The CDR3 length is 17 residues. Trimming took off 4 bases at V and 4 bases at J, with 24 bases between the two ends. Overall study findings and caveats: Long-lived donors exceeded aged donors in naive CD4+ cells and diversity.

The rearrangement uses TRBV5-1 and TRBJ2-7, with D perhaps given as TRBD1 or TRBD2 (6 bases each). This clonotype was sampled from a man between 60 and 75 years old in good health. Sample: blood. As DNA, the CDR3 is TGCGCCAGCAGCCCAGTAAGGTCCCAGGGGCGGGGATACGAGCAGTACTTC. It codes for CASSPVRSQGRGYEQYF.